Listed here is a single T cell receptor (beta chain). Sequence at one end of the junction differs from germline and may be a read error. With a J-beta primer mix and a sample-barcoded 5' primer, a second PCR ran about 6 to 11 cycles. One entry per CDR3 protein results from TCRdb running MiXCR on the 5' RACE reads. This table has 780,000 or so distinct CDR3 sequences, around 25% appearing once. The sample is drawn from a study of blood T cells in healthy people across ages. Donors were systemically healthy Caucasian individuals from Russia aged 6 to 90 years. Germline lookup yields CDR1 MDHEN and CDR2 SYDVKM. This CDR3 has 15 residues. A further study also used this sample, focusing on T cells of mothers and their children.

V and J are TRBV28 and TRBJ1-5, with TRBD1 as a possible D gene (5 bases). The specimen was blood. This TCR came from a boy between 10 and 17 years old in good health. The CDR3 coding sequence is TGTGCCAGCAGTTTCGGGGGATTCGGCAATCGGCCCCAGCATTTT. Translation gives CASSFGGFGNRPQHF.